The rows below give T cell receptor beta chains drawn from one sample of a study of OX40 agonist ivuxolimab in advanced cancers. Libraries were prepared by immunoSEQ multiplex PCR; TCRdb keeps only in-frame clonotypes and omits some of them. The sample holds roughly 59,000 clones, about 81% seen once. The sequencing used CD4+ or CD8+ T cells sorted from blood, collected in a trial of the OX40 agonist ivuxolimab. Receptor source: an adult with an advanced solid tumor such as melanoma, head and neck, liver or kidney cancer. CDR3s include the opening cysteine and the closing phenylalanine or tryptophan. D genes are given only for firm matches. The size of a clone is reported for some rows only, either as once, few or many, or as a class for expanded clones.

v_call	clone_size	d_call	j_call	cdr3_length	cdr3_nt	cdr3_aa
TRBV7-2	-	-	TRBJ2-2	15	TGTGCCAGCAGCGCCGACAGGTGGAACACCGGAGAGCTGTTTTTT	CASSADRWNTGELFF
TRBV13	-	TRBD2	TRBJ2-1	14	TGTGCCAGCAGCTTTAGCGGGGGGAACAATGAGCAGTTCTTC	CASSFSGGNNEQFF
TRBV5-4	-	TRBD1	TRBJ1-1	14	TGTGCCAGCAGCTTCTTACAGGGGTCCACTGAAGCTTTCTTT	CASSFLQGSTEAFF
TRBV7-9	-	TRBD1	TRBJ1-4	17	TGTGCCAGCAGCTTCATCGAGTGGACAGGCCCAAATGAAAAACTGTTTTTT	CASSFIEWTGPNEKLFF
TRBV2	-	TRBD2	TRBJ2-1	15	TGTGCCAGCAGTCCTAGCGGGGGGACGTACAATGAGCAGTTCTTC	CASSPSGGTYNEQFF
TRBV30	-	-	TRBJ1-6	15	TGTGCCTGGTCGTTAGGAGGCTCCTATAATTCACCCCTCCACTTT	CAWSLGGSYNSPLHF
TRBV18	-	TRBD2	TRBJ2-7	16	TGTGCCAGCTCGCCCCTTGGTAGCGGGGGGGCCTACGAGCAGTACTTC	CASSPLGSGGAYEQYF
TRBV29-1	-	-	TRBJ1-5	13	TGCAGCGTTGGCGGGCAGGGAGGTCAGCCCCAGCATTTT	CSVGGQGGQPQHF
TRBV5-1	-	TRBD1	TRBJ1-1	16	TGCGCCAGCAGCTTGGCCGAGACAGGGGTAGTCACTGAAGCTTTCTTT	CASSLAETGVVTEAFF
TRBV4-1	-	-	TRBJ2-1	17	TGCGCCAGCAGCCCTCAAATTCCAACCAGATCCTACAATGAGCAGTTCTTC	CASSPQIPTRSYNEQFF
TRBV7-7	once	-	TRBJ2-2	13	TGTGCTAGCAGCTTACAAGGGGCCGGGGAGCTGTTTTTT	CASSLQGAGELFF
TRBV28	-	-	TRBJ2-2	17	TGTGCCAGCAGTCTCCCGTTTGGGGGGCAGGACACCGGGGAGCTGTTTTTT	CASSLPFGGQDTGELFF
TRBV27	few	-	TRBJ1-6	13	TGTGCCAGCAGTTTGGTCGCGGCTTCACCCCTCCACTTT	CASSLVAASPLHF
TRBV7-9	-	-	TRBJ2-7	15	TGTGCCAGCAGCCGGGAACAGGTCAGCTCCTACGAGCAGTACTTC	CASSREQVSSYEQYF
TRBV5-5	-	TRBD1	TRBJ1-1	14	TGTGCCAGCAGCTTCGACAGGGGGAACACTGAAGCTTTCTTT	CASSFDRGNTEAFF
TRBV6-4	medium-sized	-	TRBJ1-6	13	TGTGCCAGCAGTCGACAGGTCAATTCACCCCTCCACTTT	CASSRQVNSPLHF
TRBV5-1	few	-	TRBJ2-5	15	TGCGCCAGCACGGCCAGGAACAGCTACCAAGAGACCCAGTACTTC	CASTARNSYQETQYF
TRBV14	-	-	TRBJ1-6	16	TGTGCCAGCAGCCAAGAGGGGGGATCCGTAAGCTCACCCCTCCACTTT	CASSQEGGSVSSPLHF
TRBV6-4	-	TRBD1	TRBJ1-2	13	TGTGCCAGCAGTGCGGGACAGGGTGTCGGCTACACCTTC	CASSAGQGVGYTF
TRBV5-6	-	TRBD1	TRBJ1-2	15	TGTGCCAGCATCATTATGGGACAGGACTTCTATGGCTACACCTTC	CASIIMGQDFYGYTF
TRBV4-1	-	-	TRBJ1-3	16	TGCGCCAGCAGCCCACAGGTGGAAGTCTCTGGAAACACCATATATTTT	CASSPQVEVSGNTIYF
TRBV19	-	-	TRBJ1-2	14	TGTGCCAGTAGTTCAAGGACAGCTAACTATGGCTACACCTTC	CASSSRTANYGYTF
TRBV6-1	-	TRBD2	TRBJ2-2	16	TGTGCCAGCAGTGAAACTAGCGGGGGGGTTGGCGGGGAGCTGTTTTTT	CASSETSGGVGGELFF
TRBV4-1	-	TRBD2	TRBJ2-1	17	TGCGCCAGCAGCCAAGCCCCTAGCGGGGGACCGTATATTGAGCAGTTCTTC	CASSQAPSGGPYIEQFF
TRBV5-1	few	-	TRBJ1-2	14	TGCGCCAGCAGCGGCGGCGAGGCTAACTATGGCTACACCTTC	CASSGGEANYGYTF
TRBV19	-	TRBD1	TRBJ1-1	15	TGTGCCAGTAGTGGAGCCGACAGGGCCGGGGCTGAAGCTTTCTTT	CASSGADRAGAEAFF
TRBV5-4	-	TRBD2	TRBJ2-3	18	TGTGCCAGCAGCGCGGGGGGGCAGTTTTCTTTAAGCACAGATACGCAGTATTTT	CASSAGGQFSLSTDTQYF
TRBV7-3	few	-	TRBJ2-2	14	TGTGCCAGCACCCTCGGGGGGAACACCGGGGAGCTGTTTTTT	CASTLGGNTGELFF
TRBV18	-	-	TRBJ1-6	14	TGTGCCAGCTCACGGGACACCAATAATTCACCCCTCCACTTT	CASSRDTNNSPLHF
TRBV25-1	once	TRBD1	TRBJ2-3	15	TGTGCCAGCAGTTTGGGGGACAGGTGGCCAGATACGCAGTATTTT	CASSLGDRWPDTQYF
TRBV6-6	few	-	TRBJ2-7	12	TGTGCCAGCTCCGGGTTATCCTACGAGCAGTACTTC	CASSGLSYEQYF
TRBV11-3	-	-	TRBJ1-1	14	TGTGCCAGCAGCTTAAGCCAGGCCAACACTGAAGCTTTCTTT	CASSLSQANTEAFF
TRBV14	-	-	TRBJ2-1	12	TGTGCCAGCAGCCAAGATAGGGCCAGGGAGGTCTTC	CASSQDRAREVF
TRBV11-2	-	-	TRBJ1-3	14	TGTGCCAGCAGCTTAGCCCTCAGGGGAAACACCATATATTTT	CASSLALRGNTIYF
TRBV30	-	-	TRBJ2-3	16	TGTGCCTGGAGTGTACTCGGCAGGGCTGGGACAGATACGCAGTATTTT	CAWSVLGRAGTDTQYF
TRBV7-9	-	TRBD1	TRBJ2-3	16	TGTGCCAGCAGCTTGGGCGACAGGGGGTACACAGATACGCAGTATTTT	CASSLGDRGYTDTQYF
TRBV5-1	-	TRBD2	TRBJ2-1	17	TGCGCCAGCAGGTTGCGACTAGCGGGGGGACTCTACAATGAGCAGTTCTTC	CASRLRLAGGLYNEQFF
TRBV6-5	few	-	TRBJ1-4	14	TGTGCCACCAGTTACGGGATTCGGAATGAAAAACTGTTTTTT	CATSYGIRNEKLFF
TRBV9	-	-	TRBJ2-2	17	TGTGCCAGCAGCGCCAGAGGGGAATCGATTAACACCGGGGAGCTGTTTTTT	CASSARGESINTGELFF
TRBV5-4	-	-	TRBJ2-1	15	TGTGCCAGCAGCTTAAGGTACAACAGTTATAATGAGCAGTTCTTC	CASSLRYNSYNEQFF
TRBV6-6	-	TRBD1	TRBJ1-1	12	TGTGCCAGCAGTTACGGACAGGCTGAAGCTTTCTTT	CASSYGQAEAFF
TRBV13	-	TRBD1	TRBJ2-7	14	TGTGCCAGCCAGTTGGGACAGAGCTCCTACGAGCAGTACTTC	CASQLGQSSYEQYF
TRBV18	-	-	TRBJ2-4	12	TGTGCCAGCTCGAGAGGGGAAAACATTCAGTACTTC	CASSRGENIQYF
TRBV11-2	-	-	TRBJ2-2	15	TGTGCCAGCAGCTGGGACAACCGGAACACCGGGGAGCTGTTTTTT	CASSWDNRNTGELFF
TRBV14	few	-	TRBJ2-5	17	TGTGCCAGCAGCCCTAACGGAGCGGAAGTATTCCAAGAGACCCAGTACTTC	CASSPNGAEVFQETQYF
TRBV30	-	TRBD1	TRBJ2-5	13	TGTGCCTGGAGCCCCGGGACAGAAGAGACCCAGTACTTC	CAWSPGTEETQYF
TRBV19	-	-	TRBJ1-5	13	TGTGCCAGTAGTATGGGGGGTGGCCAGCCCCAGCATTTT	CASSMGGGQPQHF
TRBV25-1	once	-	TRBJ1-2	13	TGTGCCAGCAGTCCCCGGGACTTCCATGGCTACACCTTC	CASSPRDFHGYTF
TRBV5-8	-	TRBD2	TRBJ2-3	19	TGTGCCAGCAGCTTGTCCTCAGCAGCGGGGAACCCTAGCACAGATACGCAGTATTTT	CASSLSSAAGNPSTDTQYF
TRBV5-1	-	-	TRBJ1-1	14	TGCGCCAGCGCCCTTCCTCCCATGAACACTGAAGCTTTCTTT	CASALPPMNTEAFF
TRBV10-2	-	TRBD1	TRBJ2-2	15	TGCGCCAGCAGACAGGGGGCGCGCGGCACCGGGGAGCTGTTTTTT	CASRQGARGTGELFF
TRBV4-3	medium-sized	TRBD2	TRBJ2-5	16	TGCGCCAGCAGCCTTCTGGCGGGGGGGCCGACAGAGACCCAGTACTTC	CASSLLAGGPTETQYF
TRBV6-5	-	-	TRBJ2-5	14	TGTGCCAGCAGTTACTCGACAACACAAGAGACCCAGTACTTC	CASSYSTTQETQYF
TRBV5-4	-	TRBD2	TRBJ2-5	15	TGTGCCAGCAGCTTGCTAGCGGGGGGGCCGGAGACCCAGTACTTC	CASSLLAGGPETQYF
TRBV7-9	few	-	TRBJ2-7	14	TGTGCCAGCAGCCTTGAGCGTTACAGGAGCGAGCAGTACTTC	CASSLERYRSEQYF